Below are 4 T cell receptor beta chains sequenced from a single sample in a study of technical replicates of blood from a handful of donors. Measured with immunoSEQ multiplex PCR; TCRdb has only the in-frame clones, and not every one. The sample shows tens of thousands of clones, 96% of them seen only once. Sequencing used T cells isolated from PBMCs. All receptors derive from a human donor in good health.

The chain is built from TRBV6-5 and TRBJ1-1; 7 nucleotides agree with TRBD1. The CDR3 has 13 amino acids. J was trimmed by 5 bases and V by 4 bases; bases with no gene match: 4. Germline CDR1 reads MNHEY; CDR2 reads SVGAGI. The CDR3: CASSFDRVTEAFF. The DNA for the CDR3 is TGTGCCAGCAGTTTCGACAGGGTTACTGAAGCTTTCTTT.

The genes are TRBV11-2 and TRBJ2-2, with D maybe TRBD1 (6 bases). The germline V gene has CDR1 SGHAT and CDR2 FQNNGV. V was trimmed by 1 base and J by 7 bases, leaving 16 bases between them. The CDR3 extends over 16 amino acids. The CDR3 DNA reads as TGTGCCAGCAGCTTAGTACCACAGGGATTCGTCGGGGAGCTGTTTTTT. Translation: CASSLVPQGFVGELFF.

The J gene is TRBJ2-6, the V gene TRBV11-2; weak D call: TRBD1 (5 bases). The CDR3 is 18 residues long. The V end lost 5 bases, the J end lost 4 bases, and 21 bases lay between the germline ends. From germline, CDR1 is SGHAT and CDR2 FQNNGV. As DNA, the CDR3 is TGTGCCAGCAGCCCCAGTTCTTTGTCAGGGTCCGGGGCCAACGTCCTGACTTTC. Its protein is CASSPSSLSGSGANVLTF.

The V call is TRBV4-3, the J call TRBJ1-2; D unresolved. Germline V lookup: CDR1 LGHNA, CDR2 YSLEER. The CDR3 extends over 16 amino acids. Between the trimmed V and J ends, which lost 0 bases and 4 bases, there was a span of 15 bases. The CDR3 bases are TGCGCCAGCAGCCAAGATTCTGGCCTCCCGTTCTATGGCTACACCTTC. Amino acid sequence: CASSQDSGLPFYGYTF.